The 24 T cell receptor beta chains below come from one sample, sequenced in a study of cytomegalovirus exposure and HLA in healthy donors. Primers for the PCR totalled 60 Vbeta and 13 Jbeta. Repertoires were generated with immunoSEQ multiplex PCR, while TCRdb's copy carries only in-frame clones and drops some. The sample includes 200,000 to 250,000 clones, around 83% of them seen just once. The sample consisted of PBMCs. All receptors derive from a woman aged 40 to 50 in good health and CMV-seronegative.

This chain connects TRBV29-1 to TRBJ2-1; possible D gene TRBD2, 5 bases. Trimming pared 1 base from V and 10 bases from J, leaving 14 bases between. CDR1 is SQVTM, CDR2 ANQGSEA, per germline. This CDR3 region has 13 residues. CDR3 nucleotide sequence: TGCAGCGTTGAAGGTCAGGCGGGCCGGGAGCAGTTCTTC. It specifies CSVEGQAGREQFF.

J is TRBJ1-4 and V is TRBV19, with 7 nucleotides matching TRBD1. The CDR3 covers 17 residues. Unmatched junction bases numbered 11, after V lost 3 bases and J lost 4 bases. Germline CDR1 is LNHDA and CDR2 is SQIVND (reference sequence). The CDR3 protein is CASSIMGVTGLNEKLFF. CDR3 sequence (DNA): TGTGCCAGTAGTATCATGGGCGTGACAGGGCTTAATGAAAAACTGTTTTTT.

This sequence joins TRBV27 and TRBJ1-1; 12 bases line up with TRBD1. This CDR3 region has 16 residues. The V gene's germline CDR1 is MNHEY and CDR2 SMNVEV (reference sequence). The ends lost 6 bases at V and 1 base at J; junction bases unmatched: 6. The CDR3 spells CASSRGTGGPNTEAFF. The CDR3 region has the DNA TGTGCCAGCAGCCGCGGGACAGGGGGCCCGAACACTGAAGCTTTCTTT.

V is TRBV7-8 and J is TRBJ1-2; TRBD1 agrees at 7 bases. The CDR3 has 13 amino acids. With V trimmed by 5 bases and J by 2 bases, 2 bases remained unmatched. The germline V gene has CDR1 SGHVS and CDR2 FQNEAQ. The CDR3 loop reads CASSQDRNYGYTF. The DNA of the CDR3 is TGTGCCAGCAGCCAGGACAGGAACTATGGCTACACCTTC. Full variable domain (outside the CDR3, taken from reference TRBV7-8 and TRBJ1-2): GAGVSQSPRYKVAKRGQDVALRCDPISGHVSLFWYQQALGQGPEFLTYFQNEAQLDKSGLPSDRFFAERPEGSVSTLKIQRTQQEDSAVYLCASSQDRNYGYTFGSGTRLTVV.

The V call is TRBV7-8, the J call TRBJ2-2, with TRBD1 identical over 8 bases. The CDR3 length is 15 residues. J gave up 7 bases and V 1 base, and 5 bases lay outside the gene matches. Germline CDR1 and CDR2: SGHVS and FQNEAQ. The chain's CDR3 is CASSLGTGYNGELFF. In nucleotides, the CDR3 is TGTGCCAGCAGCTTAGGGACAGGGTATAACGGGGAGCTGTTTTTT. The full variable domain, with the rest looked up from reference TRBV7-8 and TRBJ2-2, is GAGVSQSPRYKVAKRGQDVALRCDPISGHVSLFWYQQALGQGPEFLTYFQNEAQLDKSGLPSDRFFAERPEGSVSTLKIQRTQQEDSAVYLCASSLGTGYNGELFFGEGSRLTVL.

This sequence joins TRBV5-1 and TRBJ2-1; 7 positions agree with TRBD2. Germline V gene lookup returns CDR1 SGHRS and CDR2 YFSETQ. J was trimmed by 4 bases and V by 5 bases; bases with no gene match: 6. There are 14 residues in the CDR3. The CDR3 here is CASRSQRGYNEQFF. CDR3 DNA sequence: TGCGCCAGCAGGTCCCAGCGGGGTTACAATGAGCAGTTCTTC. The entire variable domain, with the rest obtained from reference TRBV5-1 and TRBJ2-1, is as follows: KAGVTQTPRYLIKTRGQQVTLSCSPISGHRSVSWYQQTPGQGLQFLFEYFSETQRNKGNFPGRFSGRQFSNSRSEMNVSTLELGDSALYLCASRSQRGYNEQFFGPGTRLTVL.

The DNA of the CDR3 is TGTGCCAGCAGCTCCAGACAGGGAGGCACTGAAGCTTTCTTT. Translating it yields CASSSRQGGTEAFF. J is TRBJ1-1 and V is TRBV11-2; TRBD1 agrees at 7 bases. Germline V gene lookup returns CDR1 SGHAT and CDR2 FQNNGV. Losses at the gene ends were 4 bases for V and 4 bases for J; bases not matched to a gene: 6. The CDR3 contains 14 residues.

The V and J genes are TRBV27 and TRBJ1-2; the D is unclear. This CDR3 region has 15 residues. Germline assignment: CDR1 MNHEY and CDR2 SMNVEV (reference sequence). V lost 0 bases and J lost 1, with 9 bases in between. The CDR3 bases are TGTGCCAGCAGTTTATCGATACGCGGTAACTATGGCTACACCTTC. Translated, it gives CASSLSIRGNYGYTF.

For the CDR3, the DNA is TGTGCCAGCAGTTATCGGAGTTACACTGAAGCTTTCTTT. Translating gives CASSYRSYTEAFF. The chain links TRBV6-5 to TRBJ1-1, with unresolved D. Trimming left V 3 bases short and J 3 bases short, with 8 bases between. This CDR3 is built from 13 residues. The germline CDR1 and CDR2 sequences are MNHEY and SVGAGI.

J is TRBJ2-7 and V is TRBV18; the match to TRBD2 covers 7 bases. Trimming cost V 5 bases and J 5 bases; bases outside gene matches: 9. The CDR3 consists of 14 residues. From germline, CDR1 is KGHSH and CDR2 LQKENI. CDR3 loop: CASSSSSRGDEQYF. CDR3 bases: TGTGCCAGCTCATCCTCATCCCGGGGGGACGAGCAGTACTTC.

The chain uses TRBV2 and TRBJ1-2; D not certain. Germline loops: CDR1 SNHLY, CDR2 FYNNEI. This CDR3 spans 14 amino acids. The V end lost 3 bases, the J end lost 4 bases, and 12 bases lay between the germline ends. CDR3 nucleotide sequence: TGTGCCAGCAGTGATTGGAGGGAGACCTATGGCTACACCTTC. As protein: CASSDWRETYGYTF.

This clone has a single count. The CDR3 bases are TGTGCCAGCAGCCAAGTTACAGGGGTTCTCTACGAGCAGTACTTC. This translates into CASSQVTGVLYEQYF. The chain employs TRBV14 and TRBJ2-7; 7 bases align to TRBD1. This CDR3 is 15 amino acids long. The V gene end was trimmed by 1 base and the J gene end by 3 bases; junction bases not matched to a gene: 6. Germline CDR1 reads SGHDN; CDR2 reads FVKESK.

As DNA, the CDR3 is TGCGCCAGCAGCTTTAGCTGGAGCTCCTACAATGAGCAGTTCTTC. This encodes CASSFSWSSYNEQFF. The chain uses TRBV5-1 and TRBJ2-1; unclear D gene. This CDR3 has 15 amino acids. Per germline, CDR1 SGHRS and CDR2 YFSETQ. V was trimmed by 2 bases and J by 0 bases, leaving 9 bases between them.

This clone has only one observation. The J gene is TRBJ2-1, the V gene TRBV2; the D is unclear. Germline loops: CDR1 SNHLY, CDR2 FYNNEI. Trimming stripped 6 bases from V and 12 bases from J, with 12 bases between. The CDR3 runs to 11 residues. CDR3 in DNA: TGTGCCAGCAGCCGCGGCCCCTGGCAGTTCTTC. The encoded protein is CASSRGPWQFF.

V gene TRBV28 combines with J gene TRBJ1-1; 7 bases line up with TRBD1. The CDR3 runs 15 residues. The ends lost 6 bases at V and 1 base at J; junction bases unmatched: 8. The germline gives CDR1 MDHEN, CDR2 SYDVKM. CDR3 residues: CASRSAGTENTEAFF. In DNA form, the CDR3 reads TGTGCCAGCAGGTCAGCCGGGACAGAGAACACTGAAGCTTTCTTT.

V usage is TRBV2 and J usage is TRBJ2-3; 9 bases align to TRBD1. Germline V CDR1 and CDR2: SNHLY, FYNNEI. V lost 4 bases to trimming and J lost 7 bases; unmatched junction nucleotides: 12. CDR3 length: 16 amino acids. CDR3 nucleotides: TGTGCCAGCAGTGTCCTGGGACAGGGAAACCCTAATACGCAGTATTTT. This encodes CASSVLGQGNPNTQYF.

Comments on this clone: This sample also contains other DNA sequences that code for the same CDR3. CDR3 sequence reads: CASSGSYEQYF. For the CDR3, the DNA is TGTGCCTCGAGCGGGAGTTACGAGCAGTACTTC. The rearrangement uses TRBV19 and TRBJ2-7; 8 bases map to TRBD2. This CDR3 is 11 amino acids long. CDR1 and CDR2 (germline): LNHDA, SQIVND (reference sequence). Unmatched junction bases numbered 4, after V lost 11 bases and J lost 4 bases. The complete variable domain, with remaining parts taken from reference TRBV19 and TRBJ2-7, reads DGGITQSPKYLFRKEGQNVTLSCEQNLNHDAMYWYRQDPGQGLRLIYYSQIVNDFQKGDIAEGYSVSREKKESFPLTVTSAQKNPTAFYLCASSGSYEQYFGPGTRLTVT.

The chain is built from TRBV7-8 and TRBJ2-5; tentatively, D is TRBD2 (5 bases). The closer fit of TRBJ2-7 to the DNA end suggests the J call may be wrong. Germline V gene data show CDR1 as SGHVS and CDR2 as FQNEAQ. The CDR3 spans 14 residues. CDR3 in DNA: TGTGCCAGCAGTCACAACTCCGGGAACTACGAGCAGTACTTC. Protein sequence: CASSHNSGNYEQYF.

This rearrangement joins TRBV27 to TRBJ2-7; weak D call: TRBD1 (5 bases). The CDR3 covers 13 residues. With 6 bases removed from V and 3 bases from J, the gap between germline ends came to 12 bases. CDR1 and CDR2 from the germline V gene are MNHEY and SMNVEV (reference sequence). As DNA, the CDR3 is TGTGCCAGCAGAATTCAGGGTGGCTACGAGCAGTACTTC. It translates to CASRIQGGYEQYF.

The chain links TRBV19 to TRBJ2-7; 11 bases align to TRBD1. Germline CDR1 and CDR2: LNHDA and SQIVND (reference sequence). CDR3 size: 16 residues. V lost 3 bases to trimming and J lost 5 bases; unmatched junction nucleotides: 9. The CDR3 DNA sequence: TGTGCCAGTAGTATCCTGTGGACAGGGGGCATCAACGAGCAGTACTTC. Protein: CASSILWTGGINEQYF.

The chain recombines TRBV27 with TRBJ1-4; 7 positions agree with TRBD1. The ends lost 5 bases at V and 5 bases at J; junction bases unmatched: 11. The CDR3 covers 16 residues. Per the germline V gene, CDR1 is MNHEY and CDR2 is SMNVEV (reference sequence). CDR3 DNA sequence: TGTGCCAGCAGTGCGGGCTCCGGGACAGCGAATGAAAAACTGTTTTTT. Residues: CASSAGSGTANEKLFF.

Turning to this clone: The final CDR3 position lacks the conserved phenylalanine or tryptophan, pointing to a likely read error. The V and J genes are TRBV19 and TRBJ1-5, with 8 bases identical to TRBD1. The CDR3 is 14 residues long. Germline V gene lookup returns CDR1 LNHDA and CDR2 SQIVND (reference sequence). Losses at the gene ends were 7 bases for V and 2 bases for J; bases not matched to a gene: 4. The CDR3, as DNA: TGTGCCAGTAAGGACAGGGTGGGCAATCAGCCCCAGCATCTT. The encoded protein is CASKDRVGNQPQHL.

J is TRBJ2-3 and V is TRBV30; 7 nucleotides agree with TRBD2. The V and J ends lost 8 bases and 5 bases, in that order; junction bases with no gene match: 13. This CDR3 is 14 amino acids long. CDR1 and CDR2 from the germline V gene are GTSNPN and SVGIG (reference sequence). CDR3 coding DNA: TGTGCCCTAAACCCCGCGGGAGAAATAGATACGCAGTATTTT. It translates to CALNPAGEIDTQYF.

This clone was detected only once. The chain joins TRBV27 to TRBJ2-1, with 13 nucleotides matching TRBD2. Losses at the gene ends were 7 bases for V and 5 bases for J; bases not matched to a gene: 5. The CDR3 runs 15 residues. Germline loops: CDR1 MNHEY, CDR2 SMNVEV (reference sequence). CDR3 sequence reads: CASTGTSGKHNEQFF. The CDR3 coding sequence is TGTGCCAGCACCGGGACTAGCGGGAAGCACAATGAGCAGTTCTTC.